This T cell receptor beta chain was found in a study of shared clonotypes between healthy human individuals. Whole-study results and caveats: Measured sharing among donors was expected to vary with sequencing depth. Across subsets, estimated richness was generally greater for naive than for memory populations.

With 0 bases removed from V and 2 bases from J, the gap between germline ends came to 5 bases. CDR1 and CDR2 from the germline V gene are SGHTA and FQGNSA. The CDR3 covers 14 residues. This clone was observed a single time. Its antigen remains unknown. TCRdb's table, derived via immunoSEQ multiplex PCR, lists solely in-frame clones and lacks some. The table includes over a million clones, roughly 74% detected once. The sample consisted of memory CD4+ T cells from PBMCs. As to subset: CD45RA-negative fraction. The sequence derives from a young man in good health. Some clones in this sample may be carry-over from other donors' samples. The rearrangement links TRBV7-2 to TRBJ1-5, with D uncertain. The CDR3 protein is CASSLASGNQPQHF. As DNA, the CDR3 is TGTGCCAGCAGCTTAGCATCAGGCAATCAGCCCCAGCATTTT.